The rows below give T cell receptor beta chains drawn from one sample of a study of CD8+CD57+ T cells in acquired aplastic anemia. TCRdb reanalysed the reads using MiXCR and keeps one entry per CDR3 protein. The data hold about 190,000 distinct CDR3 sequences, with 40% to 55% observed a single time. The sequenced material came from sorted CD4+, CD8+, or CD8+CD57+ T cells (not recorded which) from PBMCs. These TCRs come from a human donor with aplastic anemia. Each CDR3 is given without its conserved first and last residue. The order of the fields is V gene, J gene, D gene, CDR3 protein. The D gene is left open where the match is weak.

TRBV10-2	TRBJ2-7	-	ASTGVRATKRHEQC
TRBV5-5	TRBJ2-3	-	ASSYTEDTQY
TRBV25-1	TRBJ1-3	-	ASSEFGISGNTIY
TRBV7-9	TRBJ2-3	-	ASSSRQTDTQY
TRBV7-2	TRBJ2-3	-	ASGLISGGGADTQY
TRBV11-2	TRBJ2-1	-	ASSLGASSYNEQF
TRBV12-3/TRBV12-4	TRBJ2-7	-	ASSLNSLSYEQY
TRBV5-1	TRBJ1-6	-	ASSEWAGSYNSPLH
TRBV11-2	TRBJ2-7	TRBD1	ASSTHRQGSSYEQY
TRBV7-8	TRBJ2-7	TRBD2	ASSLFGTSGSYEQY
TRBV25-1	TRBJ2-5	TRBD1	ASSEPGTGTLQETQY
TRBV29-1	TRBJ2-7	TRBD1	SVEGQGAYEQY
TRBV3-1	TRBJ1-3	-	ASSQGTGNTIY
TRBV7-3	TRBJ1-2	TRBD1	ASSLGGAGTGGYT
TRBV27	TRBJ2-5	TRBD1	ASSPPTGGRETQY
TRBV9	TRBJ2-5	-	ASSLQYQETQY
TRBV10-1	TRBJ2-7	TRBD1	ASSVRDRGPSSYEQY
TRBV4-1	TRBJ2-7	TRBD2	ASSQETSGSYEQY
TRBV20-1	TRBJ1-5	-	SARDPLNQPQH
TRBV9	TRBJ2-5	TRBD1	ASSKQGTGIRETQY
TRBV12-3/TRBV12-4	TRBJ1-1	-	ASSFGVAF
TRBV20-1	TRBJ2-1	TRBD2	SAQGLADQMKQF
TRBV19	TRBJ1-2	-	ASGDWVTNYGYT
TRBV7-7	TRBJ2-2	TRBD2	ASSPTSGRAEVGELF
TRBV6-2/TRBV6-3	TRBJ2-1	-	ASTDPRNEQF
TRBV30	TRBJ2-6	-	AWSVTGWANVLT
TRBV2	TRBJ2-7	-	ASLSASSYEQY
TRBV10-3	TRBJ2-7	-	AISEYGTGLGEQY
TRBV19	TRBJ2-7	-	ASSITGSSYEQY
TRBV24-1	TRBJ1-6	-	ATKDTKPFNSPLH
TRBV6-1	TRBJ1-2	TRBD1	ASSRQGGSMDGYT
TRBV5-1	TRBJ1-6	-	ASSLSPAAGSPLH
TRBV7-9	TRBJ2-2	-	ATLNTGELF
TRBV9	TRBJ2-6	TRBD1	ASSVTGGSSGANVLT
TRBV4-1	TRBJ1-1	-	ASSLYGTEAF
TRBV7-9	TRBJ1-3	-	ASSRDTGGGNTIY
TRBV10-3	TRBJ2-7	TRBD2	AISQGLAGGSREQY
TRBV30	TRBJ2-7	TRBD1	AWSPGGHEQY
TRBV12-3/TRBV12-4	TRBJ1-5	-	ASSPHRGGDGNQPQH
TRBV11-2	TRBJ1-4	-	ASSLSPRAKDGNEKLF
TRBV7-6	TRBJ1-2	TRBD1	ASSISGGASYGYT
TRBV19	TRBJ1-2	-	ASSIAAHTNYGYT
TRBV5-5	TRBJ2-7	TRBD1	ASSLGQGYDEQY
TRBV7-9	TRBJ2-6	-	ASSLGAGANVLT
TRBV29-1	TRBJ2-7	-	SVFGGTTYEQY
TRBV11-2	TRBJ2-3	TRBD2	ASSLSIGAGSPDTQY
TRBV24-1	TRBJ2-6	-	ATSPSGANVLT
TRBV6-1	TRBJ1-4	-	ASNKGGGQSNEKLF
TRBV19	TRBJ1-5	TRBD1	ASRDRGDQPQH
TRBV6-5	TRBJ1-2	TRBD1	ASSWDRDSYGYT
TRBV7-3	TRBJ1-1	-	ASSLTYGGNTEAF
TRBV11-2	TRBJ1-2	-	ASTHEGGGYT
TRBV12-3/TRBV12-4	TRBJ1-1	-	ASSWPNTEAF
TRBV20-1	TRBJ2-6	TRBD1	SARTGAGANVLT
TRBV29-1	TRBJ1-1	-	SVGSTEAF
TRBV9	TRBJ1-6	TRBD1	ASSARGQGGNSPLH
TRBV7-2	TRBJ1-1	-	ASTGAMNTEAF